These T cell receptor beta chains were read from a single sample in a study of CD8 T cells in Susac syndrome. TCRdb analysed the immunoSEQ multiplex PCR reads with MiXCR anew, one entry per CDR3 protein. Found here are under 150,000 distinct CDR3 sequences, around 94% of them singletons; the top ten hold 0.095% to 0.15%. The sequencing input was CD4+ T cells from PBMCs. The receptors derive from a human donor with multiple sclerosis. Both conserved end residues are part of each CDR3. Each record gives: D gene, J gene, V gene, clone size, CDR3 DNA, CDR3 protein. D genes are given only for firm matches. Where a row states a size, it is once, few, many or the class of an expanded clone; other rows omit it.

TRBD2	TRBJ2-7	TRBV6-6	NA	TGTGCCAGCAGCCCCGCGCTAGCGGGAGTTGGCGAGCAGTACTTC	CASSPALAGVGEQYF
NA	TRBJ1-2	TRBV30	NA	TGTGCCTGGAGTGAAAGGGGGTTGGGCTACACCTTC	CAWSERGLGYTF
NA	TRBJ1-2	TRBV2	NA	TGTGCCAGCAGGTCTGAAATACAGGGCCCTGGCTACACCTTC	CASRSEIQGPGYTF
NA	TRBJ1-2	TRBV5-1	NA	TGCGCCAGCAGCTTGGACCAGCTCTCCGATGGCTACACCTTC	CASSLDQLSDGYTF
NA	TRBJ1-1	TRBV7-9	NA	TGTGCCAGCAGCTTAGGGTGGGCTTTCTTT	CASSLGWAFF
NA	TRBJ2-5	TRBV6-5	NA	TGTGCCAGCAGTTACGGCGGGACCCAGGCGGAGACCCAGTACTTC	CASSYGGTQAETQYF
TRBD2	TRBJ2-1	TRBV29-1	NA	TGCAGCGTCGGGAGGGCCAGGGAGAATGAGCAGTTCTTC	CSVGRARENEQFF
NA	TRBJ1-2	TRBV19	NA	TGTGCCAGTAGTGCTTCTAACTATGGCTACACCTTC	CASSASNYGYTF
NA	TRBJ2-3	TRBV12-3/TRBV12-4	once	TGTGCCAGCAGCTCCCGACCCGGAGATACGCAGTATTTT	CASSSRPGDTQYF
TRBD1	TRBJ1-4	TRBV4-2	NA	TGTGCCAGCAGCCAAGATGTTGCAGGGGGTGAGGAAAAACTGTTTTTT	CASSQDVAGGEEKLFF
NA	TRBJ2-1	TRBV20-1	NA	TGCAGTGCTAGCTCGGACAGCTACAATGAGCAGTTCTTC	CSASSDSYNEQFF
NA	TRBJ2-7	TRBV6-6	once	TGTGCCAGCAGTTACGGAGGGCCAGCCTACGAGCAGTACTTC	CASSYGGPAYEQYF
TRBD1	TRBJ1-1	TRBV29-1	NA	TGCAGCGCCACCGGGACAGGGGATTACACTGAAGCTTTCTTT	CSATGTGDYTEAFF
NA	TRBJ2-1	TRBV9	NA	TGTGCCAGCAGCGTAGCGTCGCACAATGAGCAGTTCTTC	CASSVASHNEQFF
NA	TRBJ1-5	TRBV3-1	NA	TGTGCCAGCAGCCAACTTGAGGGACAGCCCCAGCATTTT	CASSQLEGQPQHF
TRBD1	TRBJ1-2	TRBV28	NA	TGTGCCAGCAACGGGGACAGGGCCCCTGGTTATGGCTACACCTTC	CASNGDRAPGYGYTF
TRBD1	TRBJ2-2	TRBV29-1	NA	TGCAGCGTTGTTCTCGGACAGGCGACCGGGGAGCTGTTTTTT	CSVVLGQATGELFF